The rows below give T cell receptor beta chains drawn from one sample of a study of untreated major depressive disorder. Profiled with immunoSEQ multiplex PCR; TCRdb holds only in-frame clones, not every one. The sample holds about 21,000 clones; about 90% are singletons and the top ten take under 0.6%. The source material was CD4+ T cells from PBMCs. These receptors were obtained from a woman aged 40 to 49 in good health. The CDR3 runs from the conserved cysteine through the conserved F or W. Each record gives: J gene, clone size, V gene, D gene, CDR3 protein, CDR3 DNA. The D gene is left open where the match is weak. The size of a clone is reported for some rows only, either as once, few or many, or as a class for expanded clones.

j_gene: TRBJ2-7
abundance: NA
v_gene: TRBV27
d_gene: TRBD2
CDR3aa: CASSSMLAGVSEQYF
CDR3nt: TGTGCCAGCAGTTCAATGCTAGCGGGAGTGTCCGAGCAGTACTTC

j_gene: TRBJ2-5
abundance: few
v_gene: TRBV7-3
d_gene: NA
CDR3aa: CASSLTNSRGETQYF
CDR3nt: TGTGCCAGCAGCTTAACTAACTCCCGAGGAGAGACCCAGTACTTC

j_gene: TRBJ2-2
abundance: NA
v_gene: TRBV19
d_gene: TRBD1
CDR3aa: CASMGKGASYTGELFF
CDR3nt: TGTGCCAGTATGGGAAAGGGGGCTTCCTACACCGGGGAGCTGTTTTTT

j_gene: TRBJ2-2
abundance: NA
v_gene: TRBV19
d_gene: TRBD2
CDR3aa: CASSIPGLWPGELFF
CDR3nt: TGTGCCAGTAGTATCCCGGGACTATGGCCCGGGGAGCTGTTTTTT

j_gene: TRBJ2-1
abundance: NA
v_gene: TRBV19
d_gene: NA
CDR3aa: CASRTRGADNEQFF
CDR3nt: TGTGCCAGTAGAACAAGGGGCGCGGACAATGAGCAGTTCTTC

j_gene: TRBJ2-7
abundance: NA
v_gene: TRBV5-4
d_gene: NA
CDR3aa: CASSSGPFKGYEQYF
CDR3nt: TGTGCCAGCAGCTCCGGACCCTTTAAGGGGTACGAGCAGTACTTC

j_gene: TRBJ2-1
abundance: NA
v_gene: TRBV5-1
d_gene: TRBD2
CDR3aa: CASSLGTGGNEQFF
CDR3nt: TGCGCCAGCAGCTTGGGGACGGGGGGCAATGAGCAGTTCTTC

j_gene: TRBJ1-2
abundance: NA
v_gene: TRBV5-3
d_gene: TRBD1
CDR3aa: CARSSPGQGRDYGYTF
CDR3nt: TGTGCCAGAAGCTCACCGGGACAGGGTCGGGACTATGGCTACACCTTC

j_gene: TRBJ2-2
abundance: NA
v_gene: TRBV7-9
d_gene: NA
CDR3aa: CASSLEFGYTGELFF
CDR3nt: TGTGCCAGCAGCTTGGAGTTCGGGTACACCGGGGAGCTGTTTTTT

j_gene: TRBJ1-5
abundance: NA
v_gene: TRBV10-3
d_gene: TRBD1
CDR3aa: CASRTGNHQPQHF
CDR3nt: TGTGCCAGCCGGACAGGCAATCATCAGCCCCAGCATTTT

j_gene: TRBJ2-4
abundance: NA
v_gene: TRBV5-1
d_gene: NA
CDR3aa: CASSLGGENIQYF
CDR3nt: TGCGCCAGCAGCTTGGGAGGAGAAAACATTCAGTACTTC

j_gene: TRBJ2-3
abundance: NA
v_gene: TRBV4-1
d_gene: NA
CDR3aa: CASSQLARGDTQYF
CDR3nt: TGCGCCAGCAGCCAACTAGCCCGTGGTGATACGCAGTATTTT

j_gene: TRBJ2-3
abundance: NA
v_gene: TRBV7-9
d_gene: NA
CDR3aa: CATTQDTQYF
CDR3nt: TGTGCCACTACTCAGGATACGCAGTATTTT

j_gene: TRBJ1-5
abundance: NA
v_gene: TRBV15
d_gene: NA
CDR3aa: CATSRDLDSQPQHF
CDR3nt: TGTGCCACCAGCAGAGATCTGGACAGTCAGCCCCAGCATTTT

j_gene: TRBJ1-1
abundance: once
v_gene: TRBV18
d_gene: NA
CDR3aa: CASSKDWNTEAFF
CDR3nt: TGTGCCAGCTCTAAAGACTGGAACACTGAAGCTTTCTTT

j_gene: TRBJ2-3
abundance: NA
v_gene: TRBV6-1
d_gene: TRBD1
CDR3aa: CASSGRTGPLGDTQYF
CDR3nt: TGTGCCAGCAGTGGCCGGACAGGGCCCTTGGGAGATACGCAGTATTTT

j_gene: TRBJ1-5
abundance: NA
v_gene: TRBV5-4
d_gene: NA
CDR3aa: CASSSDWNQPQHF
CDR3nt: TGTGCCAGCAGCTCGGACTGGAATCAGCCCCAGCATTTT

j_gene: TRBJ1-1
abundance: once
v_gene: TRBV21-1
d_gene: NA
CDR3aa: CASSKDPRANTEAFF
CDR3nt: TGTGCCAGCAGCAAAGACCCTCGGGCGAACACTGAAGCTTTCTTT

j_gene: TRBJ1-2
abundance: once
v_gene: TRBV18
d_gene: TRBD1
CDR3aa: CASSPPGQLNYGYTF
CDR3nt: TGTGCCAGCTCACCACCGGGACAGCTTAACTATGGCTACACCTTC

j_gene: TRBJ1-1
abundance: NA
v_gene: TRBV28
d_gene: NA
CDR3aa: CASSLTGGGNTEAFF
CDR3nt: TGTGCCAGCAGTTTAACAGGAGGAGGGAACACTGAAGCTTTCTTT

j_gene: TRBJ2-3
abundance: NA
v_gene: TRBV4-1
d_gene: TRBD1
CDR3aa: CASSQDRRDRATDTQYF
CDR3nt: TGCGCCAGCAGCCAAGATCGGCGGGACAGGGCCACAGATACGCAGTATTTT

j_gene: TRBJ1-1
abundance: NA
v_gene: TRBV5-6
d_gene: NA
CDR3aa: CASSLFRGNTEAFF
CDR3nt: TGTGCCAGCAGCTTGTTTCGGGGGAACACTGAAGCTTTCTTT

j_gene: TRBJ2-3
abundance: NA
v_gene: TRBV28
d_gene: NA
CDR3aa: CASSLRSPGTQYF
CDR3nt: TGTGCCAGCAGTTTAAGGTCCCCAGGCACGCAGTATTTT

j_gene: TRBJ1-1
abundance: NA
v_gene: TRBV5-4
d_gene: NA
CDR3aa: CASSFQAGVAEAFF
CDR3nt: TGTGCCAGCAGCTTTCAGGCTGGTGTGGCTGAAGCTTTCTTT

j_gene: TRBJ1-2
abundance: NA
v_gene: TRBV19
d_gene: NA
CDR3aa: CASSTQVNYGYTF
CDR3nt: TGTGCCAGTAGTACACAGGTTAACTATGGCTACACCTTC

j_gene: TRBJ2-5
abundance: NA
v_gene: TRBV14
d_gene: NA
CDR3aa: CASSPGASGVGKTQYF
CDR3nt: TGTGCCAGCAGCCCAGGGGCTTCAGGCGTGGGAAAGACCCAGTACTTC

j_gene: TRBJ1-1
abundance: NA
v_gene: TRBV5-6
d_gene: TRBD1
CDR3aa: CASSPRDSVSANTEAFF
CDR3nt: TGTGCCAGCAGCCCAAGGGACAGTGTTTCGGCGAACACTGAAGCTTTCTTT

j_gene: TRBJ2-5
abundance: NA
v_gene: TRBV7-2
d_gene: NA
CDR3aa: CASSLGSRETQYF
CDR3nt: TGTGCCAGCAGCTTAGGCAGCAGAGAGACCCAGTACTTC

j_gene: TRBJ1-2
abundance: NA
v_gene: TRBV5-6
d_gene: NA
CDR3aa: CASSLGQIYGYTF
CDR3nt: TGTGCCAGCAGCTTGGGACAGATCTATGGCTACACCTTC

j_gene: TRBJ2-1
abundance: NA
v_gene: TRBV29-1
d_gene: TRBD1
CDR3aa: CSANRGSYNEQFF
CDR3nt: TGCAGCGCTAACAGGGGATCCTACAATGAGCAGTTCTTC

j_gene: TRBJ2-4
abundance: NA
v_gene: TRBV27
d_gene: NA
CDR3aa: CASRTGGVNIQYF
CDR3nt: TGTGCCAGCAGGACAGGTGGGGTGAACATTCAGTACTTC

j_gene: TRBJ1-2
abundance: NA
v_gene: TRBV4-2
d_gene: NA
CDR3aa: CASSQAGSDYTF
CDR3nt: TGTGCCAGCAGCCAAGCGGGATCTGACTACACCTTC

j_gene: TRBJ1-2
abundance: NA
v_gene: TRBV5-1
d_gene: NA
CDR3aa: CASSPGTHEDYGYTF
CDR3nt: TGCGCCAGCAGTCCCGGGACCCATGAGGACTATGGCTACACCTTC

j_gene: TRBJ1-2
abundance: few
v_gene: TRBV11-2
d_gene: NA
CDR3aa: CASSPLKKGSYGYTF
CDR3nt: TGTGCCAGCAGCCCGCTAAAGAAGGGCTCTTATGGCTACACCTTC

j_gene: TRBJ2-3
abundance: NA
v_gene: TRBV10-3
d_gene: NA
CDR3aa: CAISEGQSRTDTQYF
CDR3nt: TGTGCCATCAGTGAGGGACAGTCTAGGACAGATACGCAGTATTTT